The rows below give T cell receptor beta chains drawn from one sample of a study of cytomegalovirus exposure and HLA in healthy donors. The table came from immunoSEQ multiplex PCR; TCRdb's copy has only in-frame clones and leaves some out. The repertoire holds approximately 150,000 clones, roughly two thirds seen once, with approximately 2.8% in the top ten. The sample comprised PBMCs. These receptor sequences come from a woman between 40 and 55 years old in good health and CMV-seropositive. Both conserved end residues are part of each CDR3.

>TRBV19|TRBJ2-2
CASSRGTENTGELFF
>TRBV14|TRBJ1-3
CASSQDYGGNTIYF
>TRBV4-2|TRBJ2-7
CASSQDPGSSYEQYF
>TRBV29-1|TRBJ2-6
CSVAGQRDERSGANVLTF
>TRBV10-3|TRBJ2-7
CAISDRDRVPAQYF
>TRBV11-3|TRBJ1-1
CASSRSGTGNTEAFF
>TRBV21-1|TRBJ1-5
CASSKPDRARQPQHF
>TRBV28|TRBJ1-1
CASSFGDRNTEAFF
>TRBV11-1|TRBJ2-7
CASSLETSGQGSYEQYF
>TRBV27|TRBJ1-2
CASSLSADNYGYTF
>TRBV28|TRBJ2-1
CASRQGESSQQQFF
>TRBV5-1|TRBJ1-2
CASSLVVAENYGYTF
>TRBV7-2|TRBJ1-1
CASSLGRAGTEAFF
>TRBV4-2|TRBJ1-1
CASSQETGGNTEAFF
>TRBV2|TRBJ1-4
CASSPDRAREKLFF
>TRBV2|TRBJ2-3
CASSLGGPNTDTQYF
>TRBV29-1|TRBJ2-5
CSVEPGQGGETQYF
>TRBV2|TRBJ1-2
CASTGQGGNYGYTF
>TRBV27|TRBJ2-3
CASRGQVDTQYF
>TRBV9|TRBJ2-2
CASSVGNSGVAGELFF
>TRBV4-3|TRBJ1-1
CASSLVQGANTEAFF
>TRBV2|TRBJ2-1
CASSVSSGSYNEQFF
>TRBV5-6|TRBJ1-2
CASSWTGSNYGYTF
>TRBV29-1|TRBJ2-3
CSVGLAGAVSTDTQYF
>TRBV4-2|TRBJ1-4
CASSQETPGINEKLFF
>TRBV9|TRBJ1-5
CASSVGAKGGDQPQHF
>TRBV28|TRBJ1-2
CASLNPGTAPYGYTF
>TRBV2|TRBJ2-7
CASSEEASGAHEQYF
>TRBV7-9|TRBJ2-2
CASSTGTGNTGELFF
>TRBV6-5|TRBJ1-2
CASRSDRGYGYTF
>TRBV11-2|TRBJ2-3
CASSLDRDPDTQYF
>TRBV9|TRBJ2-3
CASSPLREQWADTQYF
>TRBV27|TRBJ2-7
CASSLLAGEHYEQYF
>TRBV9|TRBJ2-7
CASSVVVDSYEQYF
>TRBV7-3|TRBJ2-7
CASSLNSGSYEQYF
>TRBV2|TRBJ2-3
CASSPGEGRPTDTQYF
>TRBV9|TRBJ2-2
CASGTSAITGELFF
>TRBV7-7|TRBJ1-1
CASSLLPENTEAFF
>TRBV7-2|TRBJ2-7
CASSLPGLGSEQYF
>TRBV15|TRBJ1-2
CATSRDGPGGNLNGYTF
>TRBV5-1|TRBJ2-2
CASSLEGIAGGPRWTGELFF
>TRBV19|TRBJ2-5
CASSGTQETQYF
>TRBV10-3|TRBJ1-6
CAIRGTGGLGEPLHF
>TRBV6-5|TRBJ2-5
CASSYEGQGEETQYF
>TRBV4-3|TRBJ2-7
CASSQEGQGSSYEQYF
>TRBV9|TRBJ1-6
CASSPSGGGGTPLHF
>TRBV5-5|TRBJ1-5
CASSLAGGINQPQHF
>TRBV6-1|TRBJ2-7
CASSERTGFAYEQYF
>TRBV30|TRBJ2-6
CAWSIRTAVSEANVLTF
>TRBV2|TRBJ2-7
CASSDLAGAYEQYF
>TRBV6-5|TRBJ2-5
CASSSTGTSGTQYF
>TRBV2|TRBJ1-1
CASIEREDGTEAFF
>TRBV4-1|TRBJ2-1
CASSQVASGRAYNEQFF
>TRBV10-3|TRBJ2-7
CAISQSGYSYEQYF
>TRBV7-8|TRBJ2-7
CASGQGGQGFYEQYF
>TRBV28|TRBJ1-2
CASSSSGGGMNYGYTF
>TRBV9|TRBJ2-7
CASSEGGSTGYEQYF
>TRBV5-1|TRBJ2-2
CASTDSAGNTGELFF
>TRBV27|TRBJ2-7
CASSDRGRPYEQYF
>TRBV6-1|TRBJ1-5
CASSDQPGYSNQPQHF